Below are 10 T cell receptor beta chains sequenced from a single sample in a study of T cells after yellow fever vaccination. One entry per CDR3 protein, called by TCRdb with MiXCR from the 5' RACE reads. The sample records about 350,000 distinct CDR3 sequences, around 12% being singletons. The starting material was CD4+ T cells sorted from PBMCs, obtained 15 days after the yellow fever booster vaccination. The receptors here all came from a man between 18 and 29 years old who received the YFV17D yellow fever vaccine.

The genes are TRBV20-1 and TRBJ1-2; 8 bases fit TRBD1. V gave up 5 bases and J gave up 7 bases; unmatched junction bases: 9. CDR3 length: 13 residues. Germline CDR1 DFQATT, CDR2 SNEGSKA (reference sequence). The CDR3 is CSAHGSTGGGYTF. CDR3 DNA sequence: TGCAGTGCTCACGGGTCCACAGGGGGTGGCTACACCTTC.

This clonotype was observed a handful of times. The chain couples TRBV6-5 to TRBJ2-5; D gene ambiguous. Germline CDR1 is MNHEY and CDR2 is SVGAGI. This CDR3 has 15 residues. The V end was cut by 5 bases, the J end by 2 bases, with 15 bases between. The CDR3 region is CASSPWTESQETQYF. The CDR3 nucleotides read TGTGCCAGCAGTCCGTGGACCGAATCTCAAGAGACCCAGTACTTC.

CDR3 bases: TGTGCCAGTACTAGTAGTAATGAAAAACTGTTTTTT. Translated, it gives CASTSSNEKLFF. This chain uses TRBV19 with TRBJ1-4; D is unclear. The CDR3 length is 12 residues. Trimming shortened V by 7 bases and J by 4 bases, and 7 bases separated the two germline ends. Germline V gene lookup returns CDR1 LNHDA and CDR2 SQIVND (reference sequence).

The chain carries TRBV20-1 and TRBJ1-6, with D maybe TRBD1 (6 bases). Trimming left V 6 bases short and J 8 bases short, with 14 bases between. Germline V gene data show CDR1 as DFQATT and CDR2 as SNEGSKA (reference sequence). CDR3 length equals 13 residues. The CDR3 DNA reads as TGCAGTGCGACACAGGGTGGGGATTCACCCCTCCACTTT. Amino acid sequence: CSATQGGDSPLHF.

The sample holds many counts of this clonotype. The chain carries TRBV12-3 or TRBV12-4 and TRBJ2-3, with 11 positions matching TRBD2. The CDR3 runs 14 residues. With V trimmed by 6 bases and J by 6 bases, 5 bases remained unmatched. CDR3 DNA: TGTGCCAGCAGAAACCCTAGCGGGGGGGATACGCAGTATTTT. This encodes CASRNPSGGDTQYF.

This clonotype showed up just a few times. This CDR3 is CASSQLGSTDTQYF. The CDR3 coding sequence is TGTGCCAGCAGCCAACTAGGGAGCACAGATACGCAGTATTTT. The chain couples TRBV3-1 to TRBJ2-3; D uncertain. V shed 2 bases and J shed 0 bases, with 6 bases lying between them. Germline CDR1 and CDR2: LGHDT and YNNKEL (reference sequence). The CDR3 contains 14 residues.

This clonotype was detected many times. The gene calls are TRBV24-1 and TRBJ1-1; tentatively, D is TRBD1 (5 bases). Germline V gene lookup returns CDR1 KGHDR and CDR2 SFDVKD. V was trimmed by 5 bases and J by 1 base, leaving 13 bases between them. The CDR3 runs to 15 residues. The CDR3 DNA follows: TGTGCCACCAGTGGGTCTGGCGGGGGGAACACTGAAGCTTTCTTT. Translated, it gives CATSGSGGGNTEAFF.

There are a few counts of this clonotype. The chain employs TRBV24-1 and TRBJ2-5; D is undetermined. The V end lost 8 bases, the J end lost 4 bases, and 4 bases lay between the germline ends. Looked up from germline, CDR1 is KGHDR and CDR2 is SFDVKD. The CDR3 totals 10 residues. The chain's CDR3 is CATIAETQYF. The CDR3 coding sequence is TGTGCCACCATAGCAGAGACCCAGTACTTC.

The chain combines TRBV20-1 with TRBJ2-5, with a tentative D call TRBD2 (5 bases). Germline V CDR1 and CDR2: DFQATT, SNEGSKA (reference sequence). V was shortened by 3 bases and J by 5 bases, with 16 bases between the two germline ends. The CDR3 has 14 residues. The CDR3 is CSARPAGSGETQYF. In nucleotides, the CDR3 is TGCAGTGCTAGGCCAGCTGGGAGTGGGGAGACCCAGTACTTC.

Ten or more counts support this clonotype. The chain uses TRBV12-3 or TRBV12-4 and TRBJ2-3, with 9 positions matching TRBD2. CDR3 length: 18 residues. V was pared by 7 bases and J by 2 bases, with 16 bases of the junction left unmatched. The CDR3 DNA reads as TGTGCCAGCACTACTCGGTGGGTCGAGCGGGGGGTCACAGATACGCAGTATTTT. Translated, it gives CASTTRWVERGVTDTQYF.